A selection of T cell receptor beta chains follows, all from one sample in a study of blood T cell repertoires in COVID-19. TCRdb's copy holds only in-frame clones and misses some; the assay was immunoSEQ multiplex PCR. The sample contains 150,000 to 250,000 clones, 75% to 90% of which appear only once. What was sequenced was PBMCs or T cells enriched from blood (not recorded which). The receptors here all came from a woman in her thirties who had recovered from COVID-19. Both conserved end residues are part of each CDR3. Each record gives: D gene, V gene, J gene, CDR3 protein. The D gene is left open where the match is weak.

d_call: .
v_call: TRBV9
j_call: TRBJ2-4
cdr3_aa: CASSGRLTAPIDIQYF

d_call: TRBD1
v_call: TRBV7-3
j_call: TRBJ2-1
cdr3_aa: CASSSTGADYNEQFF

d_call: .
v_call: TRBV29-1
j_call: TRBJ1-1
cdr3_aa: CSTAGTGTTEAFF

d_call: .
v_call: TRBV24-1
j_call: TRBJ2-3
cdr3_aa: CATSDNREPDTQYF

d_call: .
v_call: TRBV7-3
j_call: TRBJ1-2
cdr3_aa: CASSSQGLGVYGYTF

d_call: TRBD2
v_call: TRBV7-2
j_call: TRBJ2-5
cdr3_aa: CASSRTSGTETQYF

d_call: .
v_call: TRBV19
j_call: TRBJ1-2
cdr3_aa: CASTGTVYYGYTF

d_call: .
v_call: TRBV6-5
j_call: TRBJ2-7
cdr3_aa: CASRPTRYYEQYF

d_call: .
v_call: TRBV7-9
j_call: TRBJ1-4
cdr3_aa: CASSRIEGTNEKLFF

d_call: .
v_call: TRBV6-2/TRBV6-3
j_call: TRBJ2-6
cdr3_aa: CASSYGLAESLGANVLTF

d_call: TRBD1
v_call: TRBV7-9
j_call: TRBJ2-2
cdr3_aa: CASSFPDRGRSGELFF